This T cell receptor (beta chain) was recovered during a study of cytomegalovirus exposure and HLA in healthy donors. In regard to this clone: Its antigen remains unidentified.

A multiplex PCR was run with 60 Vbeta primers and 13 Jbeta primers. Sequencing used immunoSEQ multiplex PCR; TCRdb keeps in-frame clones, though not all of them. The table records 150,000 or so clones, around four fifths of them present only once. The V end was cut by 3 bases, the J end by 5 bases, with 14 bases between. The CDR3 covers 14 residues. Per the germline V gene, CDR1 is SGHNT and CDR2 is YYREEE (reference sequence). General study findings and limits: Researchers catalogued 164 TCR beta chains as cytomegalovirus-associated.

The V and J genes are TRBV5-4 and TRBJ2-5, with a possible D match to TRBD2 (5 bases). Sequences were obtained from PBMCs. This receptor was taken from a man aged 25-45 years in good health and CMV-seropositive. The DNA of the CDR3 is TGTGCCAGCAGCTCAAGACTACCGGGGGAGACCCAGTACTTC. It is translated as CASSSRLPGETQYF.